One TCR beta chain is described in this entry. The record originates from a study of OX40 agonist ivuxolimab in advanced cancers. Measured with immunoSEQ multiplex PCR; TCRdb has only the in-frame clones, and not every one. The sample holds some 120,000 clones, 85% to 95% seen once. The CDR3 spans 16 residues. V trimming: 2 bases; J trimming: 5 bases; junction bases outside the gene matches: 8. Germline CDR1 reads MNHNY; CDR2 reads SVGAGI (reference sequence). The sequence came from an adult with an advanced solid tumor such as melanoma, head and neck, liver or kidney cancer. The source material was CD4+ or CD8+ T cells sorted from blood, sampled in a trial of the OX40 agonist ivuxolimab. The rearrangement joins TRBV6-6 to TRBJ1-3, with 8 bases aligning to TRBD1. The CDR3 reads CASSYPGQGTRNTIYF. For the CDR3, the DNA is TGTGCCAGCAGTTACCCCGGACAGGGAACCAGAAACACCATATATTTT.